The 15 T cell receptor beta chains listed next were all sequenced from one sample in a study of blood T cell repertoires in COVID-19. TCRdb's copy holds only in-frame clones and misses some; the assay was immunoSEQ multiplex PCR. The table has around 160,000 clones, 75% to 85% seen once. Specimen: peripheral blood. Source of these receptors: a man in his sixties with active or convalescent COVID-19.

This chain joins TRBV7-2 and TRBJ2-1; possibly TRBD2 for D (6 bases). Germline assignment: CDR1 SGHTA and CDR2 FQGNSA. The CDR3 loop spans 13 amino acids. V was pared by 5 bases and J by 14 bases, with 19 bases between. DNA for the CDR3: TGTGCCAGCAGCGCCGGGGGAACTAGTAGGGAGTTCTTC. Translating gives CASSAGGTSREFF.

The chain has TRBV20-1 and TRBJ2-1; 12 bases line up with TRBD2. The CDR3 length is 15 residues. Germline V gene lookup returns CDR1 DFQATT and CDR2 SNEGSKA (reference sequence). The trim removed 6 bases at V and 2 bases at J, leaving 5 bases unmatched. This CDR3 is CSASRLAGAYNEQFF. The CDR3 DNA sequence: TGCAGTGCAAGTCGACTAGCGGGAGCCTACAATGAGCAGTTCTTC.

The V and J genes are TRBV5-5 and TRBJ2-7; unclear D gene. The V and J ends lost 1 base and 2 bases respectively, with 10 bases between them. CDR1 and CDR2 from the germline V gene are SGHKS and YYEKEE (reference sequence). This CDR3 has 14 amino acids. CDR3 nucleotide sequence: TGTGCCAGCAGCTTGAATCGCGGTCCCTACGAGCAGTACTTC. Residues: CASSLNRGPYEQYF.

The CDR3 nucleotides read TGTGCCAGCAGCTCCAGCGGTTCCACAGATACGCAGTATTTT. Its translation: CASSSSGSTDTQYF. The chain couples TRBV9 to TRBJ2-3; a possible D gene is TRBD2 (5 bases). V was clipped by 4 bases and J by 2 bases, with 11 bases between them. This CDR3 region has 14 residues. Germline V gives CDR1 SGDLS, CDR2 YYNGEE.

The chain recombines TRBV19 with TRBJ2-3; D perhaps matches TRBD2 (5 bases). This CDR3 is 16 amino acids long. Germline assignment: CDR1 LNHDA and CDR2 SQIVND (reference sequence). The V and J ends lost 4 bases and 2 bases respectively, with 16 bases between them. CDR3 DNA: TGTGCCAGTAGTAGACAACTAGTGGTTACCACAGATACGCAGTATTTT. As protein: CASSRQLVVTTDTQYF. Based on the CDR3 plus reference TRBV19 and TRBJ2-3, the full variable domain is DGGITQSPKYLFRKEGQNVTLSCEQNLNHDAMYWYRQDPGQGLRLIYYSQIVNDFQKGDIAEGYSVSREKKESFPLTVTSAQKNPTAFYLCASSRQLVVTTDTQYFGPGTRLTVL.

This rearrangement joins TRBV18 to TRBJ2-7, with a weak D call TRBD1 (6 bases). The CDR3 consists of 15 residues. Trimming cost V 3 bases and J 5 bases, with 17 bases left between them. Germline CDR1 KGHSH, CDR2 LQKENI. The CDR3 sequence is CASSPPSGRDNEQYF. The DNA for the CDR3 is TGTGCCAGCTCACCCCCCTCGGGCAGGGACAACGAGCAGTACTTC.

This chain joins TRBV6-1 and TRBJ2-7, with 10 bases aligning to TRBD2. Trimming took 3 bases from V and 5 from J; bases not matched to a gene: 13. CDR3 size: 17 residues. Germline CDR1 is MNHNS and CDR2 is SASEGT. The CDR3 coding sequence is TGTGCCAGCAGTGATCCCCTAGCGGGAGTCTTTGTCCACGAGCAGTACTTC. Its protein is CASSDPLAGVFVHEQYF.

The count of this clone is one. The chain recombines TRBV28 with TRBJ2-7, with TRBD1 matching 10 bases. Per the germline V gene, CDR1 is MDHEN and CDR2 is SYDVKM. The CDR3 has 17 amino acids. J gave up 6 bases and V 5 bases, and 16 bases lay outside the gene matches. The CDR3 loop is CASSLLLGQGGSREQYF. The CDR3 coding sequence is TGTGCCAGCAGTCTACTACTTGGACAGGGGGGATCCCGCGAGCAGTACTTC. Based on the CDR3 plus reference TRBV28 and TRBJ2-7, the full variable domain is DVKVTQSSRYLVKRTGEKVFLECVQDMDHENMFWYRQDPGLGLRLIYFSYDVKMKEKGDIPEGYSVSREKKERFSLILESASTNQTSMYLCASSLLLGQGGSREQYFGPGTRLTVT.

V usage is TRBV3-1 (or the pseudogene TRBV3-2) and J usage is TRBJ1-3; the match to TRBD1 covers 7 bases. V shed 4 bases and J 2 bases; nucleotides not matched to a gene: 11. The CDR3 is 17 amino acids. Germline V gene data show CDR1 as LGHDT and CDR2 as YNNKEL (reference sequence). The CDR3 is CASSPRSSQGAGNTIYF. CDR3 DNA: TGTGCCAGCAGCCCCCGATCCTCTCAGGGGGCTGGAAACACCATATATTTT.

The CDR3 nucleotides are TGTGCCAGTACGAATCCGGGGGGCGCTTTCTTT. Translated: CASTNPGGAFF. The J gene is TRBJ1-1, the V gene TRBV19, with D possibly matching TRBD1 (6 bases). V was shortened by 7 bases and J by 11 bases, with 14 bases between the two germline ends. CDR3 length: 11 amino acids. CDR1 and CDR2 from the germline V gene are LNHDA and SQIVND (reference sequence).

The rearrangement joins TRBV19 to TRBJ2-2; D is ambiguous. CDR3 length equals 14 residues. V was pared by 8 bases and J by 0 bases, with 10 bases between. The germline V gene encodes CDR1 LNHDA and CDR2 SQIVND (reference sequence). The CDR3, as DNA: TGTGCCAGTGATGGTGGCTCGAACACCGGGGAGCTGTTTTTT. Its translation is CASDGGSNTGELFF.

CDR3 sequence: CASSLGLPLSGNTIYF. The CDR3 DNA follows: TGTGCCAGCAGTTTAGGACTCCCGCTCTCTGGAAACACCATATATTTT. The chain recombines TRBV28 with TRBJ1-3, with D uncertain. From germline, CDR1 is MDHEN and CDR2 SYDVKM. The CDR3 totals 16 residues. V was shortened by 2 bases and J by 0 bases, with 11 bases between the two germline ends.

This chain links TRBV18 with TRBJ2-7; D may be TRBD1 (5 bases). Germline lookup yields CDR1 KGHSH and CDR2 LQKENI. V shed 1 base and J shed 5 bases, with 9 bases lying between them. CDR3 size: 13 residues. The CDR3 region is CASSPRGYDEQYF. DNA of the CDR3: TGTGCCAGCTCACCACGGGGCTACGACGAGCAGTACTTC.

This clone was recorded a few times. The rearrangement links TRBV3-1 (or the pseudogene TRBV3-2) to TRBJ2-1, with 11 bases matching TRBD2. This CDR3 has 17 amino acids. V lost 1 base to trimming and J lost 4 bases; unmatched junction nucleotides: 6. Germline V gene data show CDR1 as LGHDT and CDR2 as YNNKEL (reference sequence). The CDR3 region is CASSQGLGLAEYNEQFF. The CDR3 nucleotides read TGTGCCAGCAGCCAAGGGCTGGGACTAGCGGAATACAATGAGCAGTTCTTC.

The CDR3 protein is CASSTWRGGPYNEQFF. In DNA, the CDR3 is TGTGCCAGCAGTACCTGGAGGGGAGGACCCTACAATGAGCAGTTCTTC. This chain connects TRBV6-2 or TRBV6-3 to TRBJ2-1; maybe TRBD2 (6 bases). Germline assignment: CDR1 MNHEY and CDR2 SVGEGT. The CDR3 has 16 amino acids. Trimming took 5 bases from V and 2 from J, leaving 16 bases between them.